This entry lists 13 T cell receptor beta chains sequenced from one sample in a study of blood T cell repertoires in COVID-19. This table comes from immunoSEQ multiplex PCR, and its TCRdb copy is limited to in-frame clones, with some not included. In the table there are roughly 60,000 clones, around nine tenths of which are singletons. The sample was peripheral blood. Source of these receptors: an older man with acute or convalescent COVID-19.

CDR3 in amino acids: CASSRTDQPQHF. The CDR3 DNA follows: TGTGCCAGCTCCCGGACAGACCAGCCCCAGCATTTT. The V gene is TRBV18, the J gene TRBJ1-5, with TRBD1 as a possible D gene (6 bases). Germline V CDR1 and CDR2: KGHSH, LQKENI. The CDR3 covers 12 residues. The germline V and J ends were trimmed by 6 bases and 7 bases, with 10 bases remaining between them.

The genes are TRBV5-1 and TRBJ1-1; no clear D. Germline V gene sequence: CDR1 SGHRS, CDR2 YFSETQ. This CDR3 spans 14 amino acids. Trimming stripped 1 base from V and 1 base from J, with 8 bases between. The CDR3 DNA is TGCGCCAGCAGCTTGAGGCAGGCGAACACTGAAGCTTTCTTT. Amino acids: CASSLRQANTEAFF.

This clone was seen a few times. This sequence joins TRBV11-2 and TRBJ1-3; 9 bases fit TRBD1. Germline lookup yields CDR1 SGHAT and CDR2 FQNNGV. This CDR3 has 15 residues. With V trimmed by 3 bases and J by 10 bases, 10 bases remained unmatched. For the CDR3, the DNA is TGTGCCAGCAGCTTCTCACAGGGGGCGCGTAGTACCATATATTTT. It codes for CASSFSQGARSTIYF.

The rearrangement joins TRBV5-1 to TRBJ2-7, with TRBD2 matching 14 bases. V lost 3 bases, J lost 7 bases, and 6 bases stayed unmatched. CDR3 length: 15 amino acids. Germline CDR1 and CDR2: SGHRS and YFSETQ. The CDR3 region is CASSWGLAGAGEQYF. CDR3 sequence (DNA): TGCGCCAGCAGCTGGGGACTAGCGGGAGCGGGAGAGCAGTACTTC.

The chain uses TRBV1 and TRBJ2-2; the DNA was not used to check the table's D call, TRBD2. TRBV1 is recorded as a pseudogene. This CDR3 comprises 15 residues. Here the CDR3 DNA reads TGCACCAGCAGCCGGTCTAGCGGGAGGGTCGGGGAGCTGTTTTTT. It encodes CTSSRSSGRVGELFF.

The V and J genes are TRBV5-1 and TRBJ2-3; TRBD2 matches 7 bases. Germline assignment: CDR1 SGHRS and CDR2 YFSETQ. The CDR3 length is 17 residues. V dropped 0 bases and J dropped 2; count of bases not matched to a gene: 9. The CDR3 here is CASSLVGTTRPTDTQYF. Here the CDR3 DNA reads TGCGCCAGCAGCTTGGTCGGGACTACCCGACCCACAGATACGCAGTATTTT.

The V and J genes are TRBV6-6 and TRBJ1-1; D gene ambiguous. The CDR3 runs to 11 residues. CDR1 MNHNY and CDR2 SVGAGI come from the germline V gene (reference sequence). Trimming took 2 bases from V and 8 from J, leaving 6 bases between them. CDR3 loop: CASSYGVEAFF. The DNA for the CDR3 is TGTGCCAGCAGTTACGGAGTCGAAGCTTTCTTT.

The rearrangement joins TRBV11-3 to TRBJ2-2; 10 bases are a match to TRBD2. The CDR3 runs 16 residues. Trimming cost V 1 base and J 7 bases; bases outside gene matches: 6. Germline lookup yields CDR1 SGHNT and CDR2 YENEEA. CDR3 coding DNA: TGTGCCAGCAGCTTAGTAAGCGGGAGGGCCGTCGGGGAGCTGTTTTTT. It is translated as CASSLVSGRAVGELFF.

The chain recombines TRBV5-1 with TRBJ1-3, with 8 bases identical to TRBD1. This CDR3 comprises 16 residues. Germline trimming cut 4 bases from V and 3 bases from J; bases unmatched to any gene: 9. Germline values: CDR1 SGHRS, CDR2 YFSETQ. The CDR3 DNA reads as TGCGCCAGCAGCGCTGGGACAGGAGGTGATGGAAACACCATATATTTT. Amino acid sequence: CASSAGTGGDGNTIYF.

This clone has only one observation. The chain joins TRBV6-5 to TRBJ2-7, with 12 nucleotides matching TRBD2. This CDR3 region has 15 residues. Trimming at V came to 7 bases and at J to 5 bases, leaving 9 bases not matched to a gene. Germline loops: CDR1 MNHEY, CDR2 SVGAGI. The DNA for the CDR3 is TGTGCCAGCATCACCCTAGCGGGAGGGCCCCACGAGCAGTACTTC. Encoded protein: CASITLAGGPHEQYF.

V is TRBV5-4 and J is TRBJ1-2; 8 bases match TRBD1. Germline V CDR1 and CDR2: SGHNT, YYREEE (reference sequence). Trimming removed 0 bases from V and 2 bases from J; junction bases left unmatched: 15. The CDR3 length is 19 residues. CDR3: CASSLGPPRGQGANYGYTF. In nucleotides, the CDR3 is TGTGCCAGCAGCTTGGGCCCCCCCCGCGGGCAGGGGGCGAACTATGGCTACACCTTC. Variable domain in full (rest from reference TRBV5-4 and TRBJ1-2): ETGVTQSPTHLIKTRGQQVTLRCSSQSGHNTVSWYQQALGQGPQFIFQYYREEENGRGNFPPRFSGLQFPNYSSELNVNALELDDSALYLCASSLGPPRGQGANYGYTFGSGTRLTVV.

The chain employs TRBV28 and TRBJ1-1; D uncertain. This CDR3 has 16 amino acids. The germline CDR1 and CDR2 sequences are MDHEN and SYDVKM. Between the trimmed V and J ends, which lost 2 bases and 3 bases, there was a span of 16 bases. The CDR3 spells CASSLRAWVLYTEAFF. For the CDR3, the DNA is TGTGCCAGCAGTTTAAGAGCGTGGGTACTTTACACTGAAGCTTTCTTT.

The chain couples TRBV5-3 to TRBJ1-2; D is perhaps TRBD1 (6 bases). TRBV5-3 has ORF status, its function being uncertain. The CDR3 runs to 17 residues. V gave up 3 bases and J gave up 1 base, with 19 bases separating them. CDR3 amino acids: CARSSMTGTGSNYGYTF. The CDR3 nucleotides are TGTGCCAGAAGCTCAATGACGGGAACAGGGAGTAACTATGGCTACACCTTC.